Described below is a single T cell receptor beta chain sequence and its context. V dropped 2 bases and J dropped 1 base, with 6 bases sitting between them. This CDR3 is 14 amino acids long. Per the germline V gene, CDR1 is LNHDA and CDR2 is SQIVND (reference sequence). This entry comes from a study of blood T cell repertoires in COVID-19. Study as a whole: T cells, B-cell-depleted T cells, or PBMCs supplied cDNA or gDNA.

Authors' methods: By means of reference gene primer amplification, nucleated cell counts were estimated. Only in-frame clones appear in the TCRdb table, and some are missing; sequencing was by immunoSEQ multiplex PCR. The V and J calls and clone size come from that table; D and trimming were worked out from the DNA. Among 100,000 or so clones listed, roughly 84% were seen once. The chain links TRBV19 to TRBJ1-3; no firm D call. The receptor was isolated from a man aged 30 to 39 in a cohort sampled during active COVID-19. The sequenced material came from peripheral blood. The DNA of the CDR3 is TGTGCCAGTAGTATATCGGGGTCTGGAAACACCATATATTTT. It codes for CASSISGSGNTIYF.